The next 26 T cell receptor beta chains were all read from a single sample in a study of control samples from healthy donors and cancer patients. This table comes from immunoSEQ multiplex PCR, and its TCRdb copy is limited to in-frame clones, with some not included. The table lists 130,000 to 150,000 clones, around 90% of them singletons, with more than 3% in the top ten. The sequenced sample consisted of blood. The receptor set was obtained from a man aged 25-45 years in good health.

The chain couples TRBV2 to TRBJ1-1; 9 positions match TRBD1. There are 14 residues in the CDR3. Unmatched junction bases numbered 8, after V lost 7 bases and J lost 5 bases. Germline CDR1 SNHLY, CDR2 FYNNEI. CDR3 DNA sequence: TGTGCCAGCACCGCTACAGGGGGCGGAACTGAAGCTTTCTTT. Translating it yields CASTATGGGTEAFF.

The gene calls are TRBV5-5 and TRBJ1-1; no clear D. The CDR3 is 12 residues long. The V and J ends lost 6 bases and 2 bases respectively, with 8 bases between them. Germline values: CDR1 SGHKS, CDR2 YYEKEE (reference sequence). The CDR3 reads CASNNFNTEAFF. CDR3 in DNA: TGTGCCAGCAATAACTTTAACACTGAAGCTTTCTTT.

This sequence joins TRBV19 and TRBJ1-5; D remains unclear. V was cut by 7 bases and J by 1 base, with 23 bases left in between. The germline gives CDR1 LNHDA, CDR2 SQIVND (reference sequence). The CDR3 runs 18 residues. CDR3 bases: TGTGCCAGTACCCCGGGGAGGGCGCGGTCGCTGAGCAATCAGCCCCAGCATTTT. It yields the protein CASTPGRARSLSNQPQHF.

The chain links TRBV12-5 to TRBJ2-2; D not resolved. V lost 0 bases, J lost 6 bases, and 5 bases lay in between. Germline V gene data show CDR1 as LGHNT and CDR2 as FRNRAP. This CDR3 has 13 amino acids. The CDR3 here is CASGLVLSGELFF. CDR3 DNA sequence: TGTGCTAGTGGTTTGGTACTTTCCGGGGAGCTGTTTTTT.

Here the CDR3 DNA reads TGTGCCAGCAGGTCAGGGGTCCGCAATCAGCCCCAGCATTTT. This codes for CASRSGVRNQPQHF. V gene TRBV6-5 combines with J gene TRBJ1-5, with a tentative D call TRBD1 (6 bases). Germline assignment: CDR1 MNHEY and CDR2 SVGAGI. Deletions cut 6 bases from V and 2 bases from J, with 11 bases between. The CDR3 runs to 14 residues.

V gene TRBV6-5 combines with J gene TRBJ2-1; 10 positions match TRBD1. The germline CDR1 and CDR2 sequences are MNHEY and SVGAGI. This CDR3 contains 14 residues. V lost 6 bases to trimming and J lost 12 bases; unmatched junction nucleotides: 11. CDR3 region: CASRPGQGFNRQFF. CDR3 nucleotide sequence: TGTGCCAGCAGGCCGGGACAGGGGTTTAATAGGCAGTTCTTC.

In its sample, this clone was seen a few times. The rearrangement links TRBV9 to TRBJ2-3, with a possible D match to TRBD1 (5 bases). Germline V CDR1 and CDR2: SGDLS, YYNGEE. V lost 5 bases and J lost 5, with 12 bases in between. The CDR3 is made up of 13 amino acids. The CDR3 coding sequence is TGTGCCAGCAGGCACAGGTTGGAAGATACGCAGTATTTT. Its translation: CASRHRLEDTQYF.

This clone was counted between two and nine times. The chain is built from TRBV27 and TRBJ1-5; possible D gene TRBD1, 6 bases. Germline V gene lookup returns CDR1 MNHEY and CDR2 SMNVEV (reference sequence). The CDR3 consists of 13 residues. The V gene lost 6 bases and the J gene lost 1 base, with 7 bases spanning the gap. CDR3 DNA: TGTGCCAGCAGGCAGGGGAGCAATCAGCCCCAGCATTTT. Translation: CASRQGSNQPQHF.

Comment on this clone: The sample has other DNA sequences that encode this CDR3 too. The chain recombines TRBV27 with TRBJ1-2; the match to TRBD1 covers 8 bases. Germline V gene sequence: CDR1 MNHEY, CDR2 SMNVEV (reference sequence). The CDR3 extends over 14 amino acids. Unmatched junction bases numbered 7, after V lost 6 bases and J lost 4 bases. The CDR3 bases are TGTGCCAGCAGCACGACAGGGGCGGGCTATGGCTACACCTTC. Translated: CASSTTGAGYGYTF.

The chain joins TRBV10-1 to TRBJ2-7, with no clear D. This CDR3 has 13 amino acids. V lost 3 bases, J lost 6 bases, and 12 bases lay in between. Germline CDR1 and CDR2: WNHNN and SYGVQD (reference sequence). The CDR3 bases are TGCGCCAGCAGTGACCTGATCAGTGGCGAGCAGTACTTC. Its protein product is CASSDLISGEQYF.

This clone was detected once. This CDR3 is CASSLSGAGGARDEQFF. In nucleotides, the CDR3 is TGTGCCAGCAGCTTAAGCGGTGCGGGGGGGGCCAGGGATGAGCAGTTCTTC. This sequence joins TRBV7-8 and TRBJ2-1; 9 bases are a match to TRBD2. Germline-derived CDR1 and CDR2 are SGHVS and FQNEAQ. This CDR3 is 17 amino acids long. The J segment lost 8 bases and the V segment lost 2 bases, leaving 13 bases of the junction unmatched.

This clone has at least ten counts. The chain couples TRBV4-1 to TRBJ1-3, with D tentatively TRBD1 (5 bases). V was shortened by 0 bases and J by 4 bases, with 19 bases between the two germline ends. The CDR3 sequence is 18 residues long. CDR1 and CDR2 from the germline V gene are MGHRA and YSYEKL. CDR3 DNA: TGCGCCAGCAGCCAAGAACCCCCCACGGGACTTAGGGGAAACACCATATATTTT. Its translation: CASSQEPPTGLRGNTIYF.

The rearrangement uses TRBV11-2 and TRBJ1-4; TRBD1 matches at 8 bases. The CDR3 sequence is 14 residues long. Germline CDR1 and CDR2: SGHAT and FQNNGV. Unmatched junction bases numbered 6, after V lost 5 bases and J lost 7 bases. The CDR3 DNA is TGTGCCAGCAGCCTTGGACAGGGAGGTGAAAAACTGTTTTTT. Translating it yields CASSLGQGGEKLFF.

The genes are TRBV6-5 and TRBJ1-1; D is unclear. Germline V gene sequence: CDR1 MNHEY, CDR2 SVGAGI. This CDR3 is 12 amino acids long. The ends were cut back, 5 bases at V and 2 bases at J, with 6 bases in the middle. CDR3 coding DNA: TGTGCCAGCAGTACAGTTAACACTGAAGCTTTCTTT. Amino acid sequence: CASSTVNTEAFF.

The chain combines TRBV6-2 or TRBV6-3 with TRBJ2-6; TRBD1 matches at 8 bases. This CDR3 is built from 17 residues. The J segment lost 3 bases and the V segment lost 5 bases, leaving 9 bases of the junction unmatched. Germline V gene sequence: CDR1 MNHEY, CDR2 SVGEGT. Written as DNA, the CDR3 is TGTGCCAGCAGTCTCACAGGGGGTAGCGTTGGGGCCAACGTCCTGACTTTC. Residues: CASSLTGGSVGANVLTF.

CDR3 amino acids: CASSLGGGGDSYEQYF. CDR3 sequence (DNA): TGTGCCAGCAGCTTGGGTGGCGGGGGCGACTCCTACGAGCAGTACTTC. V and J are TRBV5-4 and TRBJ2-7; a possible D gene is TRBD2 (7 bases). CDR3 length equals 16 residues. Germline CDR1 SGHNT, CDR2 YYREEE (reference sequence). V lost 0 bases and J lost 0, with 13 bases in between.

The chain is built from TRBV5-1 and TRBJ2-7, with D possibly called TRBD1 or TRBD2 (5 bases each). CDR3 length: 14 amino acids. Germline lookup yields CDR1 SGHRS and CDR2 YFSETQ. Trimming took 0 bases from V and 6 from J, leaving 13 bases between them. In DNA, the CDR3 is TGCGCCAGCAGCTTGGCCCCCGAGGGGAGCGAGCAGTACTTC. This sequence encodes CASSLAPEGSEQYF.

V gene TRBV4-2 combines with J gene TRBJ2-7; possibly TRBD1 for D (5 bases). The V gene's germline CDR1 is LGHNA and CDR2 YNFKEQ. The length of the CDR3 is 15 residues. Trimming cost V 1 base and J 0 bases, with 10 bases left between them. The CDR3, as DNA: TGTGCCAGCAGCCAAGTTTTGCAGGGCTCCTACGAGCAGTACTTC. It translates to CASSQVLQGSYEQYF.

The rearrangement uses TRBV5-1 and TRBJ1-1, with 7 positions matching TRBD1. The CDR3 has 18 amino acids. With V trimmed by 4 bases and J by 3 bases, 18 bases remained unmatched. CDR1 and CDR2 from the germline V gene are SGHRS and YFSETQ. The CDR3 here is CASSQISGQVGLDTEAFF. The CDR3 coding sequence is TGCGCCAGCAGCCAGATTTCCGGACAGGTCGGGTTGGACACTGAAGCTTTCTTT.

The chain links TRBV6-5 to TRBJ1-2; D is possibly TRBD1 (5 bases). V was pared by 6 bases and J by 2 bases, with 13 bases between. Germline CDR1 MNHEY, CDR2 SVGAGI. The CDR3 has 14 amino acids. Here the CDR3 DNA reads TGTGCCAGCAGCCCGGGACTCCTGAACTATGGCTACACCTTC. It encodes CASSPGLLNYGYTF.

The rearrangement links TRBV12-5 to TRBJ2-7, with TRBD1 as a possible D gene (6 bases). Per germline, CDR1 LGHNT and CDR2 FRNRAP. CDR3 length: 12 residues. The V and J ends lost 6 bases and 4 bases respectively, with 10 bases between them. CDR3 DNA sequence: TGTGCTAGTGGCGAACAGGGATACGAGCAGTACTTC. It is translated as CASGEQGYEQYF.

This clone has only one observation. V is TRBV2 and J is TRBJ1-2; 8 nucleotides align to TRBD1. Germline V CDR1 and CDR2: SNHLY, FYNNEI. The length of the CDR3 is 14 residues. V was clipped by 1 base and J by 5 bases; unmatched bases: 3. The CDR3 DNA sequence: TGTGCCAGCAGTGAAGTGGGACAGGCTTATGGCTACACCTTC. Protein sequence: CASSEVGQAYGYTF.

In its sample, this clone was seen once. The CDR3 spells CASSLQRDRGYTF. In DNA form, the CDR3 reads TGTGCCAGCAGTTTACAGAGGGACCGTGGCTACACCTTC. V and J are TRBV28 and TRBJ1-2, with D possibly TRBD1 on 5 matching bases. The CDR3 consists of 13 residues. The V and J ends lost 2 bases and 7 bases respectively, with 11 bases between them. Germline V gene sequence: CDR1 MDHEN, CDR2 SYDVKM.

The chain joins TRBV19 to TRBJ1-1; TRBD1 might be the D (5 bases). The length of the CDR3 is 13 residues. Germline lookup yields CDR1 LNHDA and CDR2 SQIVND (reference sequence). Trimming took off 7 bases at V and 0 bases at J, with 9 bases between the two ends. CDR3 bases: TGTGCCAGTAATCGGGGGGTGAACACTGAAGCTTTCTTT. It yields the protein CASNRGVNTEAFF.

The chain has TRBV5-1 and TRBJ1-2; the D is unclear. This CDR3 has 14 amino acids. Germline assignment: CDR1 SGHRS and CDR2 YFSETQ. Trimming shortened V by 3 bases and J by 8 bases, and 17 bases separated the two germline ends. As DNA, the CDR3 is TGCGCCAGCAGCTCGGGTCAGTCACTCGGCGGCTACACCTTC. It encodes CASSSGQSLGGYTF. The full variable domain, its missing parts supplied by reference TRBV5-1 and TRBJ1-2, is KAGVTQTPRYLIKTRGQQVTLSCSPISGHRSVSWYQQTPGQGLQFLFEYFSETQRNKGNFPGRFSGRQFSNSRSEMNVSTLELGDSALYLCASSSGQSLGGYTFGSGTRLTVV.

The CDR3 loop is CASSSLTKNTEAFF. The DNA of the CDR3 is TGTGCCAGCAGTTCTCTTACAAAGAACACTGAAGCTTTCTTT. The chain uses TRBV27 and TRBJ1-1; D not resolved. Germline V gene data show CDR1 as MNHEY and CDR2 as SMNVEV (reference sequence). The CDR3 is 14 amino acids. Trimming shortened V by 4 bases and J by 1 base, and 10 bases separated the two germline ends.